This T cell receptor (beta chain) was found in a study of patients and donors after allogeneic stem cell transplantation. V lost 0 bases and J lost 3, with 10 bases in between. Germline loops: CDR1 SGDLS, CDR2 YYNGEE. The CDR3 has 14 residues. There are many counts of this clonotype. TCRdb re-derived calls from the RT-PCR reads in MiXCR, one entry per CDR3 protein. Among hundreds of thousands of distinct CDR3 sequences, about 14% were seen once, and the ten largest hold roughly 10%. The chain joins TRBV9 to TRBJ2-7; D unclear. Sequencing was performed on blood, either unsorted or a sorted T cell fraction (not recorded which). This TCR was recovered from a human donor who was either an allogeneic HSCT recipient or a stem cell or donor lymphocyte infusion donor (not recorded which). It is not recorded whose cells these are; they may come from a transplant donor. In nucleotides, the CDR3 is TGTGCCAGCAGCGTAGGGCACACGAACTACGAGCAGTACTTC. Residues: CASSVGHTNYEQYF. Looking up the rest from reference TRBV9 and TRBJ2-7 gives the full variable domain: DSGVTQTPKHLITATGQRVTLRCSPRSGDLSVYWYQQSLDQGLQFLIQYYNGEERAKGNILERFSAQQFPDLHSELNLSSLELGDSALYFCASSVGHTNYEQYFGPGTRLTVT.